This T cell receptor (beta chain) emerged from a study of cytomegalovirus exposure and HLA in healthy donors (dated by TCRdb to about 2017). Context from the whole study: A later analysis indicated that the roughly 120 validation repertoires were generated on the platform also employed for the 700 or so repertoires of the first cohort. The study aimed to test whether cataloging public T cell receptors could reveal signatures of past pathogen exposure. Besides the first cohort of 666 subjects, a separate validation cohort made up of over a hundred different subjects was used. The study combined high-throughput TCR immunosequencing, statistical association of individual TCRs with disease status, and machine learning to predict cytomegalovirus infection status. Overall study outcomes, separate from this receptor: Subsequent analysis determined that TCRs grouped into clusters in the first cohort also showed a tendency toward co-occurrence across the roughly 120 validation repertoires, and approximately 93% of cluster scores exceeded 0. Most TCR sequences were observed very rarely across donors, whereas some public TCRs were present in many individuals. The study gave a list of under 200 TCR beta chains associated with cytomegalovirus. In vitro tests confirmed that three of the cytomegalovirus-associated TCR beta chains recognize cytomegalovirus antigens. The validation cohort had no HLA typing available for a later analysis, so co-occurrence within that cohort was assessed over all 120 or so repertoires. The classifier was reported to diagnose cytomegalovirus status with high specificity and sensitivity in both the original and validation cohorts. The authors suggested that the approach could potentially be generalized to other disease states and immunological phenotypes.

The donors were included in the validation cohort of around 120 subjects, a group kept apart from the approximately 650-subject first cohort. As regards this clone: Its target antigen remains unknown. No much larger clone is present one base from it, and per-base qualities are unavailable. Other DNA variants within this sample encode the same CDR3.

The CDR3 holds 13 amino acids from the cysteine to the phenylalanine. Only CDR3 DNA remains: 39 bases, in frame from the first base. V drops 3 bases and J drops 7 bases, leaving 13 bases in between. The germline V gene (reference sequence) yields GTSNPN for CDR1 and SVGIG for CDR2. The protocol used for the library was the immunoSEQ multiplex PCR assay. On the study's bioinformatics: A statistical classification framework was built for diagnosing cytomegalovirus status from the catalog of TCR beta chain sequences. Here the immuneACCESS table is served through TCRdb, limited to in-frame sequences with V and J called. Missing clones are a known gap in these copies; in checked studies unresolved V genes cover under half, and the rest lacks a known reason. The D gene and trimming were derived from the DNA, and the V and J assignments and clone size from that table. Recorded for this sample are approximately 160,000 clones; about 90% of them occurred a single time. The top ten clonotypes cover 10% of the sample.

The sequence joins TRBV30 to TRBJ1-5; a tentative D call is TRBD1 (5 bases match). Sequencing input: PBMCs. The origin of this receptor is a woman between 18 and 30 years old in good health and CMV-seropositive. The DNA reads as follows: TGTGCCTGGAGCCCCCAGGGCTTGCAGCCCCAGCATTTT. It is translated as CAWSPQGLQPQHF.